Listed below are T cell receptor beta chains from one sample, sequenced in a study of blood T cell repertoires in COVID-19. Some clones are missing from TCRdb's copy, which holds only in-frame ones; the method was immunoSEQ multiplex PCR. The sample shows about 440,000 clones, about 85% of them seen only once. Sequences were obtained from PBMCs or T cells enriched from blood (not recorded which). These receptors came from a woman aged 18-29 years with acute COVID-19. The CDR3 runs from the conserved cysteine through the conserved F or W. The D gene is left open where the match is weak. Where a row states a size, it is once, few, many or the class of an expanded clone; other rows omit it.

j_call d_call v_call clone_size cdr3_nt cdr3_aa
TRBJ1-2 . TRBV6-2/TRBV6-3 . TGTGCCAGCAGCAAAGACTGGAGTCCGCCTAAATCTAACTATGGCTACACCTTC CASSKDWSPPKSNYGYTF
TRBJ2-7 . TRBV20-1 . TGCAGTGCTAGTGGCAGGGTTTTTCTCGAGCAGTACTTC CSASGRVFLEQYF
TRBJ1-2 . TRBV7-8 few TGTGCCAGCAGCTTAACCCGCGGACAGAACTATGGCTACACCTTC CASSLTRGQNYGYTF
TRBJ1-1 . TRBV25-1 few TGTGCCAGCAGTAGGCTCGTGGGGCGTCTTAACACTGAAGCTTTCTTT CASSRLVGRLNTEAFF
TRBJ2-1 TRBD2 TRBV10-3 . TGTGCCATCAAAAAAGGACTAGCTCTCGATGAGCAGTTCTTC CAIKKGLALDEQFF
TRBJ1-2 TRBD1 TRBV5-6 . TGTGCCAGCAGCTTGGAAGGGGGCACGAAGGGCTACACCTTC CASSLEGGTKGYTF
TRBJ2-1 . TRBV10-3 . TGTGCCATCAGCTTTACAGGGTCCAATGAGCAGTTCTTC CAISFTGSNEQFF
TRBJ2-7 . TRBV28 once TGTGCCAGCAGTTTCTGGCAGTACTTC CASSFWQYF
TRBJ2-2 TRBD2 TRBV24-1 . TGTGCCACCAGTGTTACCGGGACTAGCGGGACCGGGGAGCTGTTTTTT CATSVTGTSGTGELFF
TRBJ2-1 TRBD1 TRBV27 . TGTGCCAGCTGTGACAGGGGTCCCCTTAATGAGCAGTTCTTC CASCDRGPLNEQFF
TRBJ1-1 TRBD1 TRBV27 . TGTGCCAGCAGTCTAGAGACAGGGCTAAACACTGAAGCTTTCTTT CASSLETGLNTEAFF
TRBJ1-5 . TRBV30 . TGTGCCTGGAGTGGAGGGATAGGCAATCAGCCCCAGCATTTT CAWSGGIGNQPQHF
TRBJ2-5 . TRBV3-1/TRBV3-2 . TGTGCCAGCAGCCAAGACTCAAACAGGGACAAAGAGACCCAGTACTTC CASSQDSNRDKETQYF
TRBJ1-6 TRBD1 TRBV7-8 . TGTGCCAGCAGCCCTCAGGACAGGCAGGCACCCCTCCACTTT CASSPQDRQAPLHF
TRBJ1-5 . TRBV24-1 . TGTGCCACCAGTGAGACCGGGGTCCATCAGCCCCAGCATTTT CATSETGVHQPQHF
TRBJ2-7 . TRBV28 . TGTGCCAGCAGTTTACCCGCCAGCGAGCAGTACTTC CASSLPASEQYF
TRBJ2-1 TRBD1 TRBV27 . TGTGCCAGCAGTTCGGGACAGGGGTACAATGAGCAGTTCTTC CASSSGQGYNEQFF
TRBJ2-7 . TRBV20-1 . TGCAGTGCTAGTGGAAGAACAGGGAACTACGAGCAGTACTTC CSASGRTGNYEQYF
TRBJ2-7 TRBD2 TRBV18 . TGTGCCAGCTCACCTCCGGGACTAGCGGGGGCCTACGAGCAGTACTTC CASSPPGLAGAYEQYF
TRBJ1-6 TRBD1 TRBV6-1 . TGTGCCAGCAGTGAACTTTGGACAGGGAATTCACCCCTCCACTTT CASSELWTGNSPLHF
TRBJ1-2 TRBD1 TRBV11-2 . TGTGCCAGCAGAAAGCCCGGACAGGTTAGATATGGCTACACCTTC CASRKPGQVRYGYTF
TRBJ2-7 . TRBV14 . TGTGCCAGCAGCCATCCAGGGACCTACGAGCAGTACTTC CASSHPGTYEQYF
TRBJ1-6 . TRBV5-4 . TGTGCCAGCAGCGGAACAGGGAGCGGTAATTCACCCCTCCACTTT CASSGTGSGNSPLHF
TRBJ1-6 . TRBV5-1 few TGCGCCAGCAGCTTGGGACAGCCTAATTCACCCCTCCACTTT CASSLGQPNSPLHF
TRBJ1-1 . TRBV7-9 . TGTGCCAGCAGCGGTCAGGAGGACACTGAAGCTTTCTTT CASSGQEDTEAFF
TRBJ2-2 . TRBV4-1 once TGCGCCAGCAGCCATCGTTCCGGGACTTGGCCCGGGGAGCTGTTTTTT CASSHRSGTWPGELFF
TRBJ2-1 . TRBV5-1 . TGCGCCAGCAGCTTGGGAGTTCCTGAGCAGTTCTTC CASSLGVPEQFF
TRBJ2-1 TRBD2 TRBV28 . TGTGCCAGCAGTGGACTAGTTGGCCCTTACAATGAGCAGTTCTTC CASSGLVGPYNEQFF
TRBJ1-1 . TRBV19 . TGTGCCAGTAGTCGAATACTTAAGACAGTGGGTACTGAAGCTTTCTTT CASSRILKTVGTEAFF
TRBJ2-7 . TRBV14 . TGTGCCAGCAGCTTCTCCGGCGAGCAGTACTTC CASSFSGEQYF
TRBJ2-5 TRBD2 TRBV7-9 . TGTGCCAGCAACGGGGCGGGGGGACGAGAGACCCAGTACTTC CASNGAGGRETQYF
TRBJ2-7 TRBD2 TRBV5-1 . TGCGCCAGCAGCTTGGATAGCGGGACGAGGTCCTACGAGCAGTACTTC CASSLDSGTRSYEQYF
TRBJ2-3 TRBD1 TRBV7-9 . TGTGCCAGCAGCTTACAGGGGGCTATATTCGCAGATACGCAGTATTTT CASSLQGAIFADTQYF
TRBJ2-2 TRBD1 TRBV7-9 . TGTGCCAGCAGCTTAGCCTACAGGGGCCGGGGGGAGCTGTTTTTT CASSLAYRGRGELFF
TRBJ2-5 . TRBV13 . TGTGCCAGCAGCTTAGGCCGTTATGGGCAAGGAGGTCTCCAAGAGACCCAGTACTTC CASSLGRYGQGGLQETQYF
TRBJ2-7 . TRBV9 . TGTGCCAGCAGCCCCTCGGAGGGGTCGCGCCCCTACGAGCAGTACTTC CASSPSEGSRPYEQYF
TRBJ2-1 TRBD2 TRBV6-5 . TGTGCCAGCAGTTCTCTAGCGGGGGGACTCTACAATGAGCAGTTCTTC CASSSLAGGLYNEQFF
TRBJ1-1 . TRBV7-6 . TGTGCCAGCAGCTTTGATGGGGGGAATACTGAAGCTTTCTTT CASSFDGGNTEAFF
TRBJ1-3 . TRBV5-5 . TGTGCCAGCAGCTTGGGGTTGGGCGGAAACACCATATATTTT CASSLGLGGNTIYF
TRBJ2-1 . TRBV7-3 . TGTGCCAGCAGCTTACAGGGGCCGGGTAACAATGAGCAGTTCTTC CASSLQGPGNNEQFF
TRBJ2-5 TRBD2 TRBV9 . TGTGCCAGCAGCGTAGGGGCGGGGGGCCTCCAAGAGACCCAGTACTTC CASSVGAGGLQETQYF
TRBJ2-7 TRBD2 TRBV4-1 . TGCGCCAGCAGCCCGACTAGCGGGAAAACCTACGAGCAGTACTTC CASSPTSGKTYEQYF
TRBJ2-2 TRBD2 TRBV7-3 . TGTGCCAGCAGCTCCTCCCTGGGGGGGGAGCCTACCGGGGAGCTGTTTTTT CASSSSLGGEPTGELFF
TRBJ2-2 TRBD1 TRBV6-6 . TGTGCCAGCAGAGTTCCCAGACAGGGGCTCGGGGAGCTGTTTTTT CASRVPRQGLGELFF
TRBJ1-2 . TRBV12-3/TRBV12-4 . TGTGCCAGCAGTTTAAGAGGGAACTATGGCTACACCTTC CASSLRGNYGYTF
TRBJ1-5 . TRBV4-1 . TGCGCCAGCAGCCAAGACGGGTTTCAGCCCCAGCATTTT CASSQDGFQPQHF
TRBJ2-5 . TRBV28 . TGTGCCAGCAGTCCGGGTCGTAAGGAGGTAGAGACCCAGTACTTC CASSPGRKEVETQYF
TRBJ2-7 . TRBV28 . TGTGCCAGCAGCCAGCCAGGTTCCGAGCAGTACTTC CASSQPGSEQYF
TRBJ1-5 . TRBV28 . TGTGCCAGCGCGACGGCAGGGATGGGTCAGCCCCAGCATTTT CASATAGMGQPQHF
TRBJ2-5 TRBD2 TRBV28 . TGTGCCAGCAGCCCCGGGACTACTCAAGAGACCCAGTACTTC CASSPGTTQETQYF
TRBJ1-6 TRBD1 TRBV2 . TGTGCCAGCAGTTCCCGGGACAGCAATTCACCCCTCCACTTT CASSSRDSNSPLHF
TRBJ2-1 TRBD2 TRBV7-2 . TGTGCCAGCAGCGTACTAGCGGGGGGTGTAGATGAGCAGTTCTTC CASSVLAGGVDEQFF
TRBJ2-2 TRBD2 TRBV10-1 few TGCGCCAGCAGTGTACTAGCGGGAGGTAACACCGGGGAGCTGTTTTTT CASSVLAGGNTGELFF
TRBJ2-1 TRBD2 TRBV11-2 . TGTGCCAGCAACCTAAGACTAGCGAACTACAATGAGCAGTTCTTC CASNLRLANYNEQFF
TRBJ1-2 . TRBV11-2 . TGTGCCAGCAGCTTAGGTGCAGGGGATGGCTACACCTTC CASSLGAGDGYTF